The entry below describes one T cell receptor (beta chain). This sample was included in a study of blood T cell repertoires in COVID-19. Assay used: immunoSEQ multiplex PCR; TCRdb lists only in-frame clones, some missing. The sample comprises 400,000 to 450,000 clones, around nine tenths of which are singletons, and around 1.5% rests with the top ten. This CDR3 comprises 16 residues. The V end was cut by 7 bases, the J end by 5 bases, with 24 bases between. CDR1 and CDR2 (germline): SEHNR, FQNEAQ (reference sequence). The sample consisted of peripheral blood. This clonotype was sampled from a woman aged 40-49 years with COVID-19, enrolled during active disease. The chain has TRBV7-9 and TRBJ2-7; maybe TRBD2 (6 bases). In nucleotides, the CDR3 is TGTGCCAGCACGTCTGATAGGGCCGGGGGAGTGCACGAGCAGTACTTC. Its translation: CASTSDRAGGVHEQYF.